These 23 T cell receptor beta chains originate from one sample sequenced in a study of blood T cell repertoires in COVID-19. Clones were sequenced by immunoSEQ multiplex PCR, and TCRdb holds only the in-frame ones, with some missing. The sample includes 95,000 to 100,000 clones, about 89% seen only once; the top ten take 15% to 20%. The source material was peripheral blood. The receptors stem from a man aged 45-65 years with acute or convalescent COVID-19.

V is TRBV5-8 and J is TRBJ1-2; D is uncertain. Germline V gene data show CDR1 as SGHTS and CDR2 as YDEGEE. V dropped 6 bases and J dropped 0 bases, with 15 bases sitting between them. The CDR3 has 15 residues. CDR3 protein: CASNLYGVSNYGYTF. Written as DNA, the CDR3 is TGTGCCAGCAATCTCTATGGTGTCTCTAACTATGGCTACACCTTC.

The gene calls are TRBV11-2 and TRBJ1-2; D is perhaps TRBD1 (6 bases). This CDR3 is built from 15 residues. From germline, CDR1 is SGHAT and CDR2 FQNNGV. The V end was cut by 5 bases, the J end by 5 bases, with 18 bases between. CDR3 protein: CASSQEGGRGYGYTF. CDR3 nucleotides: TGTGCCAGCAGCCAAGAAGGTGGCAGGGGATATGGCTACACCTTC.

The rearrangement uses TRBV7-9 and TRBJ2-7; D not resolved. The V gene lost 5 bases and the J gene lost 2 bases, with 7 bases spanning the gap. Germline CDR1 SEHNR, CDR2 FQNEAQ (reference sequence). This CDR3 contains 12 residues. CDR3 region: CASSDITYEQYF. The CDR3 nucleotides are TGTGCCAGCAGCGACATAACCTACGAGCAGTACTTC. Filled out from reference TRBV7-9 and TRBJ2-7, the complete variable domain reads DTGVSQNPRHKITKRGQNVTFRCDPISEHNRLYWYRQTLGQGPEFLTYFQNEAQLEKSRLLSDRFSAERPKGSFSTLEIQRTEQGDSAMYLCASSDITYEQYFGPGTRLTVT.

V is TRBV7-2 and J is TRBJ1-4; D unclear. This CDR3 has 18 amino acids. V dropped 2 bases and J dropped 0 bases, with 16 bases sitting between them. CDR1 SGHTA and CDR2 FQGNSA come from the germline V gene. Here the CDR3 reads CASSLYGRGRSTNEKLFF. CDR3 coding DNA: TGTGCCAGCAGCTTATACGGCCGCGGAAGATCAACTAATGAAAAACTGTTTTTT.

The gene calls are TRBV19 and TRBJ2-1, with D maybe TRBD1 (7 bases). The CDR3 consists of 14 residues. Germline CDR1 is LNHDA and CDR2 is SQIVND (reference sequence). Trimming took off 1 base at V and 9 bases at J, with 13 bases between the two ends. CDR3 amino acids: CASSIGTGGREQFF. The CDR3 DNA sequence: TGTGCCAGTAGTATAGGGACAGGAGGGCGTGAGCAGTTCTTC. The full variable domain, rest sourced from reference TRBV19 and TRBJ2-1, is DGGITQSPKYLFRKEGQNVTLSCEQNLNHDAMYWYRQDPGQGLRLIYYSQIVNDFQKGDIAEGYSVSREKKESFPLTVTSAQKNPTAFYLCASSIGTGGREQFFGPGTRLTVL.

The V call is TRBV28, the J call TRBJ2-3, with D possibly TRBD2 on 5 matching bases. Trimming removed 8 bases at V and 1 base at J, with 10 bases between. The length of the CDR3 is 13 residues. Germline V lookup: CDR1 MDHEN, CDR2 SYDVKM. This CDR3 reads CASRVGGTDTQYF. DNA for the CDR3: TGTGCCAGCCGAGTCGGGGGCACAGATACGCAGTATTTT.

This chain uses TRBV11-2 with TRBJ2-5; D not resolved. The CDR3 is 14 amino acids. Per germline, CDR1 SGHAT and CDR2 FQNNGV. V lost 3 bases and J lost 5, with 13 bases in between. The CDR3 reads CASSFSPRLETQYF. The CDR3 DNA reads as TGTGCCAGCAGCTTCTCGCCACGGTTGGAGACCCAGTACTTC.

The V call is TRBV9, the J call TRBJ2-3, with 9 bases identical to TRBD1. Germline values: CDR1 SGDLS, CDR2 YYNGEE. The junction had 10 bases not matched to a gene; V was cut back by 1 base and J by 4 bases. CDR3 length: 17 residues. The CDR3 sequence is CASSVQRGTGRPDTQYF. CDR3 in DNA: TGTGCCAGCAGCGTACAAAGAGGGACAGGGAGGCCAGATACGCAGTATTTT.

The genes are TRBV12-3 or TRBV12-4 and TRBJ2-3; the D is unclear. The CDR3 runs 12 residues. V shed 2 bases and J shed 5 bases, with 5 bases lying between them. Written as DNA, the CDR3 is TGTGCCAGCAGTTTATCAGGAGATACGCAGTATTTT. Its protein is CASSLSGDTQYF.

This sequence joins TRBV6-6 and TRBJ2-3; 7 positions match TRBD1. Trimming took 5 bases from V and 4 from J; bases not matched to a gene: 6. Germline CDR1 is MNHNY and CDR2 is SVGAGI (reference sequence). The CDR3 runs 14 residues. CDR3 coding DNA: TGTGCCAGCAGTAAGAGGGACAGCCCAGATACGCAGTATTTT. Translation: CASSKRDSPDTQYF.

The rearrangement links TRBV9 to TRBJ2-1; D is unresolved. The CDR3 consists of 13 residues. Germline V lookup: CDR1 SGDLS, CDR2 YYNGEE. The ends were cut back, 4 bases at V and 8 bases at J, with 13 bases in the middle. The chain's CDR3 is CASSPDGSDEQFF. CDR3 sequence (DNA): TGTGCCAGCAGCCCCGACGGGTCGGATGAGCAGTTCTTC.

V usage is TRBV19 and J usage is TRBJ2-5, with D uncertain. Trimming took 4 bases from V and 4 from J, leaving 10 bases between them. CDR1 LNHDA and CDR2 SQIVND come from the germline V gene (reference sequence). This CDR3 has 13 residues. DNA of the CDR3: TGTGCCAGTAGTAGGGCACAAAGAGAGACCCAGTACTTC. Its translation is CASSRAQRETQYF.

This sequence joins TRBV12-3 or TRBV12-4 and TRBJ1-2; 7 bases are a match to TRBD1. The CDR3 loop spans 13 amino acids. The V gene end was trimmed by 8 bases and the J gene end by 4 bases; junction bases not matched to a gene: 7. CDR3 DNA sequence: TGTGCCAGCGGTCCGGGACAGCGCTATGGCTACACCTTC. Its protein product is CASGPGQRYGYTF.

The chain joins TRBV4-1 to TRBJ2-1; D is unclear. This CDR3 is 14 amino acids long. The V end lost 4 bases, the J end lost 5 bases, and 12 bases lay between the germline ends. Germline CDR1 MGHRA, CDR2 YSYEKL. The CDR3 spells CASSPRLVDNEQFF. CDR3 DNA: TGCGCCAGCAGCCCCCGTCTCGTCGACAATGAGCAGTTCTTC.

V gene TRBV4-2 combines with J gene TRBJ2-1; D might be TRBD2 (5 bases). The V end was cut by 7 bases, the J end by 6 bases, with 19 bases between. Germline V CDR1 and CDR2: LGHNA, YNFKEQ. CDR3 length: 15 residues. The CDR3 region is CASNLYPGSVNEQFF. CDR3 nucleotide sequence: TGTGCCAGCAACCTATATCCGGGGAGCGTCAATGAGCAGTTCTTC.

The gene calls are TRBV19 and TRBJ1-2; D gene uncertain. This CDR3 is built from 15 residues. The germline CDR1 and CDR2 sequences are LNHDA and SQIVND (reference sequence). The V end was cut by 2 bases, the J end by 2 bases, with 12 bases between. In DNA, the CDR3 is TGTGCCAGTAGTATAAGCGGCACTTTGAACTATGGCTACACCTTC. Protein sequence: CASSISGTLNYGYTF.

This clone was detected only once. V usage is TRBV5-1 and J usage is TRBJ1-6, with D perhaps matching TRBD1 (5 bases). This CDR3 comprises 13 residues. Germline loops: CDR1 SGHRS, CDR2 YFSETQ. Trimming shortened V by 4 bases and J by 8 bases, and 10 bases separated the two germline ends. The CDR3 loop is CASSVDTDSPLHF. The DNA for the CDR3 is TGCGCCAGCAGCGTGGACACCGATTCACCCCTCCACTTT.

The table lists this clone with a few counts. V usage is TRBV3-1 (or the pseudogene TRBV3-2) and J usage is TRBJ1-1; tentative D call: TRBD1 (5 bases). Germline-derived CDR1 and CDR2 are LGHDT and YNNKEL (reference sequence). The CDR3 is made up of 14 amino acids. The V end lost 4 bases, the J end lost 4 bases, and 13 bases lay between the germline ends. CDR3 protein: CASSPNSGPTEAFF. In nucleotides, the CDR3 is TGTGCCAGCAGCCCAAACTCAGGGCCCACTGAAGCTTTCTTT.

CDR3 residues: CSVNGGGIYGYTF. DNA of the CDR3: TGCAGCGTTAACGGCGGGGGGATCTATGGCTACACCTTC. The rearrangement uses TRBV29-1 and TRBJ1-2, with D tentatively TRBD1 (5 bases). Germline CDR1 reads SQVTM; CDR2 reads ANQGSEA. The CDR3 has 13 amino acids. The germline V and J ends were trimmed by 5 bases and 4 bases, with 14 bases remaining between them. The full variable domain, its missing parts supplied by reference TRBV29-1 and TRBJ1-2, is SAVISQKPSRDICQRGTSLTIQCQVDSQVTMMFWYRQQPGQSLTLIATANQGSEATYESGFVIDKFPISRPNLTFSTLTVSNMSPEDSSIYLCSVNGGGIYGYTFGSGTRLTVV.

The rearrangement links TRBV5-1 to TRBJ1-1, with D hard to call. In germline, CDR1 is SGHRS, CDR2 YFSETQ. Trimming took 0 bases from V and 0 from J, leaving 9 bases between them. The CDR3 sequence is 15 residues long. CDR3 nucleotides: TGCGCCAGCAGCTTGGATGGCAGGATGAACACTGAAGCTTTCTTT. It translates to CASSLDGRMNTEAFF.

The chain couples TRBV11-2 to TRBJ1-4; D not resolved. V was clipped by 6 bases and J by 0 bases, with 14 bases between them. Germline loops: CDR1 SGHAT, CDR2 FQNNGV. The CDR3 is 16 residues long. The CDR3 DNA follows: TGTGCCAGCAGTTTTCGCCCCGCGGCAACTAATGAAAAACTGTTTTTT. This sequence encodes CASSFRPAATNEKLFF. The variable domain in full, with the rest retrieved from reference TRBV11-2 and TRBJ1-4, is EAGVAQSPRYKIIEKRQSVAFWCNPISGHATLYWYQQILGQGPKLLIQFQNNGVVDDSQLPKDRFSAERLKGVDSTLKIQPAKLEDSAVYLCASSFRPAATNEKLFFGSGTQLSVL.

The sample holds a few counts of this clone. The V call is TRBV19, the J call TRBJ2-4; a possible D gene is TRBD2 (7 bases). CDR3 length equals 12 residues. V was cut by 3 bases and J by 8 bases, with 8 bases left in between. In germline, CDR1 is LNHDA, CDR2 SQIVND (reference sequence). The CDR3 spells CASSIGGHIQYF. The DNA of the CDR3 is TGTGCCAGTAGTATCGGGGGGCACATTCAGTACTTC.

This clone was counted only a few times. The chain is built from TRBV18 and TRBJ2-5; 12 bases are a match to TRBD2. Germline V lookup: CDR1 KGHSH, CDR2 LQKENI. This CDR3 spans 14 amino acids. The ends lost 4 bases at V and 3 bases at J; junction bases unmatched: 0. CDR3 region: CASSRTSGEETQYF. Here the CDR3 DNA reads TGTGCCAGCTCACGGACTAGCGGGGAAGAGACCCAGTACTTC.